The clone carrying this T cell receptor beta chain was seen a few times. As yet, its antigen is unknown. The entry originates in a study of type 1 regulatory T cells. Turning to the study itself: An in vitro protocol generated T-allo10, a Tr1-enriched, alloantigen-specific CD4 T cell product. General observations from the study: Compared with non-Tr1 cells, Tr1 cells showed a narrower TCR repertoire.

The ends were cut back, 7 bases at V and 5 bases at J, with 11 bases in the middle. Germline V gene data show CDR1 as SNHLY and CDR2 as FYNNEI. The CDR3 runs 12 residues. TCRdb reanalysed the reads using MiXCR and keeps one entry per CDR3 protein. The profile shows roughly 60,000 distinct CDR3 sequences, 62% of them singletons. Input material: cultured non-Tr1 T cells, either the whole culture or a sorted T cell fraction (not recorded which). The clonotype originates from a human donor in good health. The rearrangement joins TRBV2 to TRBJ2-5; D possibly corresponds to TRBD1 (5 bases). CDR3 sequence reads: CASKNQGETQYF. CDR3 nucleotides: TGTGCCAGCAAAAACCAGGGTGAGACCCAGTACTTC.